The subject of this entry is one T cell receptor (beta chain). Its antigen is as yet unknown. 13 Jbeta primers and 60 Vbeta primers were used for the PCR. Profiled with immunoSEQ multiplex PCR; TCRdb holds only in-frame clones, not every one. Of about 130,000 clones listed, over 65% are singletons. The record originates from a study of cytomegalovirus exposure and HLA in healthy donors. CDR1 is MNHNS, CDR2 SASEGT, per germline. This CDR3 contains 14 residues. J was trimmed by 6 bases and V by 6 bases; bases with no gene match: 8. Study-level points and caveats: The availability of immune exposure information extended only to CMV serostatus.

V and J are TRBV6-1 and TRBJ2-7, with 10 bases identical to TRBD1. Sample: PBMCs. This sequence was found in a man between 50 and 59 years old in good health and CMV-seronegative. For the CDR3, the DNA is TGTGCCAGCAGCCTCGGGGACAGGGGTTCCGAGCAGTACTTC. Its protein is CASSLGDRGSEQYF.